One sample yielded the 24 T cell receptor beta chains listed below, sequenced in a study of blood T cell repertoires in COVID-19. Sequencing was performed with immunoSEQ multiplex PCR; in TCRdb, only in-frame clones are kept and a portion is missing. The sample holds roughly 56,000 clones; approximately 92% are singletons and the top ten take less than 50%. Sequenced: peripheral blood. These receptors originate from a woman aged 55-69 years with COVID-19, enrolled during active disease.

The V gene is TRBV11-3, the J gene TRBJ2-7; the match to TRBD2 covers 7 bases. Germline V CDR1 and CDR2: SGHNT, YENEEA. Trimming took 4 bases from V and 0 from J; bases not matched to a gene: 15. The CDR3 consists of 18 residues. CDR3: CASSSGVWEGPSSYEQYF. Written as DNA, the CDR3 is TGTGCCAGCAGCTCGGGGGTATGGGAGGGGCCTAGCTCCTACGAGCAGTACTTC.

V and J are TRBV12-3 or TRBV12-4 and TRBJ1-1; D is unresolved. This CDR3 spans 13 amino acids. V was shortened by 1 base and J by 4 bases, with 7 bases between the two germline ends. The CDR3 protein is CASSLGGPTEAFF. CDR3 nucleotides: TGTGCCAGCAGTTTAGGAGGGCCCACTGAAGCTTTCTTT.

The CDR3 region is CASSAQFGNQPQHF. The CDR3 DNA sequence: TGTGCCAGCAGTGCGCAATTCGGGAATCAGCCCCAGCATTTT. The chain uses TRBV6-4 and TRBJ1-5; no clear D gene. The V end lost 4 bases, the J end lost 4 bases, and 11 bases lay between the germline ends. The CDR3 loop spans 14 amino acids. Germline V lookup: CDR1 MRHNA, CDR2 SNTAGT.

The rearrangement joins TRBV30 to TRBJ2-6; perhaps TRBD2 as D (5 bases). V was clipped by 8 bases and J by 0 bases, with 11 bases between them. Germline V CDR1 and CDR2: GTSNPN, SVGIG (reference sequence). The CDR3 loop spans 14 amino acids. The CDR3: CASRRDSGANVLTF. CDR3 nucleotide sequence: TGTGCCAGCCGACGGGACTCTGGGGCCAACGTCCTGACTTTC.

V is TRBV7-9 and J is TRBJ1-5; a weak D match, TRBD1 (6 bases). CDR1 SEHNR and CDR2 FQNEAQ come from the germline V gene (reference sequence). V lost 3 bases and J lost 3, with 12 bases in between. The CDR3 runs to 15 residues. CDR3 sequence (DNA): TGTGCCAGCAGCTTCGGACAGTATGACAATCAGCCCCAGCATTTT. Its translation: CASSFGQYDNQPQHF.

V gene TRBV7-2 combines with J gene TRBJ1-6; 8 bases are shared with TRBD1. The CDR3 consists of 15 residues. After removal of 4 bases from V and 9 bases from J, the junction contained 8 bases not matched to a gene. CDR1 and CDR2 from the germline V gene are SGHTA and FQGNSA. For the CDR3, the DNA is TGTGCCAGCAGCTCACGGACAGGGAGGGGTTCACCCCTCCACTTT. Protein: CASSSRTGRGSPLHF.

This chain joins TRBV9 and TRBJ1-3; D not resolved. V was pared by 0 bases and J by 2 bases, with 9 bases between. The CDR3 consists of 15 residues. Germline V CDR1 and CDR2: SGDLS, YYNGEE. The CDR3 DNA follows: TGTGCCAGCAGCGTAGTAGGAGGGACTGGAAACACCATATATTTT. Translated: CASSVVGGTGNTIYF.

CDR3 amino acids: CASSKARTGNYGYTF. The DNA of the CDR3 is TGTGCCAGCAGCAAAGCCCGGACAGGGAACTATGGCTACACCTTC. V is TRBV21-1 and J is TRBJ1-2; the table's D call, TRBD1, has no DNA check behind it. TRBV21-1 is a known pseudogene. The CDR3 has 15 amino acids.

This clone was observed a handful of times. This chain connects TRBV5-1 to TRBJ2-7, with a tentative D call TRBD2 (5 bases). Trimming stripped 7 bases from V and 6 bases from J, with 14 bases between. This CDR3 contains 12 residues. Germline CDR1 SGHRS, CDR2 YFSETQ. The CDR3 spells CASGSEVSEQYF. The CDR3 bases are TGCGCCAGCGGTTCGGAGGTATCCGAGCAGTACTTC.

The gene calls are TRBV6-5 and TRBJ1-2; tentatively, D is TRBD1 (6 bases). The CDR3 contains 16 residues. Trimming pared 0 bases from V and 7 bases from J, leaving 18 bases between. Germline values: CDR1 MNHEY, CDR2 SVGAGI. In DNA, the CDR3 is TGTGCCAGCAGTTACTCGAGGCAGGGGCAATTGGCTGGCTACACCTTC. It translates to CASSYSRQGQLAGYTF.

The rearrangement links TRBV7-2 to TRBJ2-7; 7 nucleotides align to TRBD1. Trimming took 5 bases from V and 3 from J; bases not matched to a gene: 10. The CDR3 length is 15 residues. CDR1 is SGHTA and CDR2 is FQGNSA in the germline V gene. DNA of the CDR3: TGTGCCAGCAGCCAGAGTTCGGGACAGCGCTACGAGCAGTACTTC. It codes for CASSQSSGQRYEQYF.

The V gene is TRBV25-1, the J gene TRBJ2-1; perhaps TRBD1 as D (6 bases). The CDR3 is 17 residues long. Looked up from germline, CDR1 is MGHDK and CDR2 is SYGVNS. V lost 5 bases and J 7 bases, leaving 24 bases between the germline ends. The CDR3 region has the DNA TGTGCCAGCAGTCCTCGGCAGGGGATTAGTGGTAATAATGAGCAGTTCTTC. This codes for CASSPRQGISGNNEQFF.

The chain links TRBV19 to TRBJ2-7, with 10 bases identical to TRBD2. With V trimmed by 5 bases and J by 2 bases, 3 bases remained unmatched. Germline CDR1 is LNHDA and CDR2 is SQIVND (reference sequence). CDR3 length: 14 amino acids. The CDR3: CASSPLAGAYEQYF. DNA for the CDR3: TGTGCCAGTAGTCCTCTAGCGGGAGCCTACGAGCAGTACTTC.

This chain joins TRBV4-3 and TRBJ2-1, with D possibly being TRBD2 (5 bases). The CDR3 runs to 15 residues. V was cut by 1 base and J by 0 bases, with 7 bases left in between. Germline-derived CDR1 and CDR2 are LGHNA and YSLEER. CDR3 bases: TGCGCCAGCAGCCAAGTCGAGGGCTCCTACAATGAGCAGTTCTTC. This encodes CASSQVEGSYNEQFF.

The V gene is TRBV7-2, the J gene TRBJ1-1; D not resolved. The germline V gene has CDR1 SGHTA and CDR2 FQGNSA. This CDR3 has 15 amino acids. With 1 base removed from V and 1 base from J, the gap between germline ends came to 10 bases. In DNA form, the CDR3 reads TGTGCCAGCAGCTTAGTTTCAGGAACGAACACTGAAGCTTTCTTT. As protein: CASSLVSGTNTEAFF.

Written as DNA, the CDR3 is TGTGCCAGCATGATGGGACAGGGTCAGCCCCAGCATTTT. Protein: CASMMGQGQPQHF. This chain links TRBV12-3 or TRBV12-4 with TRBJ1-5; 9 nucleotides agree with TRBD1. CDR3 length: 13 amino acids. The J segment lost 6 bases and the V segment lost 7 bases, leaving 4 bases of the junction unmatched.

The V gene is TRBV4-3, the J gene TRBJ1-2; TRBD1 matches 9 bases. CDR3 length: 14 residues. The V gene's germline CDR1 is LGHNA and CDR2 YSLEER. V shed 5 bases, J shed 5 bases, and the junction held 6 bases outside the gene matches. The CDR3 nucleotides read TGCGCCAGCAGCTACCGGGACAGGGAATATGGCTACACCTTC. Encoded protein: CASSYRDREYGYTF.

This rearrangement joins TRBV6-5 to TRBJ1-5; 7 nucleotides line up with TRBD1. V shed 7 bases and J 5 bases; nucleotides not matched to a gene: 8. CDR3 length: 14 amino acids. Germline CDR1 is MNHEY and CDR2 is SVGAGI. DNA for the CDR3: TGTGCCAGCATCAACAGGGGTGGGTATCAGCCCCAGCATTTT. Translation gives CASINRGGYQPQHF.

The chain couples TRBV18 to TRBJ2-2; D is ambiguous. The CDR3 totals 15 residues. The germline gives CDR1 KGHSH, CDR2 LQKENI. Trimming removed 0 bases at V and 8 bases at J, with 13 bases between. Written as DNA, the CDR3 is TGTGCCAGCTCACCACCTCGCACCCACAGTGGGGAGCTGTTTTTT. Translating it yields CASSPPRTHSGELFF.

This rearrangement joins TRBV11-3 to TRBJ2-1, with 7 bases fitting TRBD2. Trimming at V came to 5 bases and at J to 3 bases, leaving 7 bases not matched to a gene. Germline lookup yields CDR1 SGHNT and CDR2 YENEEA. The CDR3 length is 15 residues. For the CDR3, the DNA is TGTGCCAGCAGCAGGGAGGCTAGCGGCTACAATGAGCAGTTCTTC. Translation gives CASSREASGYNEQFF.

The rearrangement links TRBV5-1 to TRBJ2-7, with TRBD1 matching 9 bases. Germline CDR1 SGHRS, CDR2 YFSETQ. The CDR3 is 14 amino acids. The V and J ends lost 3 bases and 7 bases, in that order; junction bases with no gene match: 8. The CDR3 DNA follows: TGCGCCAGCAGCTGGAGGGGACAGGGTAGGGAGCAGTACTTC. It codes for CASSWRGQGREQYF.

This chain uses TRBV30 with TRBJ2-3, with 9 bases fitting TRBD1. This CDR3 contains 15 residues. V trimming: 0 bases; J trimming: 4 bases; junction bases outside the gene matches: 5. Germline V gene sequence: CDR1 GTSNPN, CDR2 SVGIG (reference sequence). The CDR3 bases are TGTGCCTGGAGTGTTTGGGGACAGGGTCCAGATACGCAGTATTTT. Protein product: CAWSVWGQGPDTQYF.

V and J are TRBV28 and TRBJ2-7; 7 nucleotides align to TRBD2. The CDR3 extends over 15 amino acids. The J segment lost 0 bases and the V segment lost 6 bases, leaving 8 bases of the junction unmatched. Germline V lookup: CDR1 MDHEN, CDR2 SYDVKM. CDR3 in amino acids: CASSTSSGGSYEQYF. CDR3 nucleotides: TGTGCCAGCAGCACCTCTAGCGGCGGCTCCTACGAGCAGTACTTC.

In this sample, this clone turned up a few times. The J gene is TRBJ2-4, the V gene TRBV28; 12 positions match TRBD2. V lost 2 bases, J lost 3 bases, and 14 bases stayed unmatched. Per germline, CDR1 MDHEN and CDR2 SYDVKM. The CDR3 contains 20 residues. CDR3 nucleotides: TGTGCCAGCAGTTTACTAGCGGGAGGGAAGACCCCCCCTCTCAAAAACATTCAGTACTTC. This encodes CASSLLAGGKTPPLKNIQYF.